This entry concerns a single TCR beta chain. The data stem from a study of blood T cell repertoires in COVID-19. TCRdb keeps only in-frame clones here, not all; method: immunoSEQ multiplex PCR. The profile shows roughly 310,000 clones, 89% of them singletons. Germline loops: CDR1 SEHNR, CDR2 FQNEAQ (reference sequence). Trimming shortened V by 2 bases and J by 7 bases, and 13 bases separated the two germline ends. The CDR3 totals 14 residues. The clonotype was recovered from a woman between 35 and 50 years old who had recovered from COVID-19. What was sequenced was PBMCs or T cells enriched from blood (not recorded which). The J gene is TRBJ2-3, the V gene TRBV7-9; tentative D call: TRBD1 (5 bases). CDR3 sequence: CASSLSQVGNTQYF. Written as DNA, the CDR3 is TGTGCCAGCAGCTTATCACAGGTGGGAAATACGCAGTATTTT. Using reference TRBV7-9 and TRBJ2-3 for the parts outside the CDR3, the full variable domain is DTGVSQNPRHKITKRGQNVTFRCDPISEHNRLYWYRQTLGQGPEFLTYFQNEAQLEKSRLLSDRFSAERPKGSFSTLEIQRTEQGDSAMYLCASSLSQVGNTQYFGPGTRLTVL.